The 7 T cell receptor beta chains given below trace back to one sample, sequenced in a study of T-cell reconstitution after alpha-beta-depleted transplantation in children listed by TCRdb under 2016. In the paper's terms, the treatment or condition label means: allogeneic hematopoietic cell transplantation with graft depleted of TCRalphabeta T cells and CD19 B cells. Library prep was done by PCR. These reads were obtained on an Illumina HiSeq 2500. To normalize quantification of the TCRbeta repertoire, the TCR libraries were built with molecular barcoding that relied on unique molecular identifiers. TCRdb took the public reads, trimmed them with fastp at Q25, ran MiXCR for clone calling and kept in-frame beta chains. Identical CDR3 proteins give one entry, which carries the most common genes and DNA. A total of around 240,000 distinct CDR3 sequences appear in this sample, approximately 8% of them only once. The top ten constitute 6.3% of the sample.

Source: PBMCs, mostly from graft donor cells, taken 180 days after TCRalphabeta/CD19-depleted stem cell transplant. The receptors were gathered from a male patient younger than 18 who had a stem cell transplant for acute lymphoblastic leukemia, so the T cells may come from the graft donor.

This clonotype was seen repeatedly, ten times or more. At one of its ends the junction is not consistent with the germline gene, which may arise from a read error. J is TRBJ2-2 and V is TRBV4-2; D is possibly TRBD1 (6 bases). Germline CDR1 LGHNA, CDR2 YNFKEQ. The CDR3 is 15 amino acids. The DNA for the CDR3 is TGTGCCAGCAGCGAAGAACAGGGTGTTTTAGGGGAGCTGTTTTTT. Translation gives CASSEEQGVLGELFF.

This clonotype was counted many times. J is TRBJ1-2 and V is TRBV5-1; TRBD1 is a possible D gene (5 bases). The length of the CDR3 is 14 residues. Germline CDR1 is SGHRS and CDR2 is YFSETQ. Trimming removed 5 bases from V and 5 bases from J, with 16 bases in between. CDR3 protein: CASRKRDRPYGYTF. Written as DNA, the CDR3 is TGCGCCAGCAGAAAACGCGACAGACCTTATGGCTACACCTTC. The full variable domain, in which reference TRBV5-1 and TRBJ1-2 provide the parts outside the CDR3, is KAGVTQTPRYLIKTRGQQVTLSCSPISGHRSVSWYQQTPGQGLQFLFEYFSETQRNKGNFPGRFSGRQFSNSRSEMNVSTLELGDSALYLCASRKRDRPYGYTFGSGTRLTVV.

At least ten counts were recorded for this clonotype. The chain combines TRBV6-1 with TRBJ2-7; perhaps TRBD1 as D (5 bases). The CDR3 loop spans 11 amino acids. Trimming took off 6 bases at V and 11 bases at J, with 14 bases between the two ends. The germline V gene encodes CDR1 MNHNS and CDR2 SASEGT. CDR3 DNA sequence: TGTGCCAGCAGGGCAGGGCTTATGGAGTACTTC. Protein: CASRAGLMEYF.

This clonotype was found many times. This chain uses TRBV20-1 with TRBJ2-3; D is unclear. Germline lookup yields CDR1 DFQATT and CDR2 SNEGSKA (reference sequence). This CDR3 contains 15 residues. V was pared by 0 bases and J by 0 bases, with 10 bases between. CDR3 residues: CSARDWGASTDTQYF. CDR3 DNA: TGCAGTGCTAGAGATTGGGGTGCCAGCACAGATACGCAGTATTTT.

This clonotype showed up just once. This CDR3 reads CASSPLIAGYNEQFF. DNA for the CDR3: TGTGCCAGCAGTCCATTGATAGCGGGGTACAATGAGCAGTTCTTC. The gene calls are TRBV5-4 and TRBJ2-1; 8 nucleotides match TRBD2. This CDR3 has 15 amino acids. Germline V gene data show CDR1 as SGHNT and CDR2 as YYREEE (reference sequence). With V trimmed by 5 bases and J by 4 bases, 8 bases remained unmatched.

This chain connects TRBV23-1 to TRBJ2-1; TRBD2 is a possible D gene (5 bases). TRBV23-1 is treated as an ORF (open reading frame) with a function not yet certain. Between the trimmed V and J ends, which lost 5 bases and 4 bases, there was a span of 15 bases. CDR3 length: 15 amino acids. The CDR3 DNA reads TGCGCCAGCAGTAATCTCACAGAGGGATACAATGAGCAGTTCTTC. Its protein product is CASSNLTEGYNEQFF.

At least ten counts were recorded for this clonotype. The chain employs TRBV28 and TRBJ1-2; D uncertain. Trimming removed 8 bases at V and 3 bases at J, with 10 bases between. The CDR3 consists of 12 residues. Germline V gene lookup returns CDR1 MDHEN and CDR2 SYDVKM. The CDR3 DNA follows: TGTGCCAGCTTCACGGGAGACTATGGCTACACCTTC. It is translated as CASFTGDYGYTF.